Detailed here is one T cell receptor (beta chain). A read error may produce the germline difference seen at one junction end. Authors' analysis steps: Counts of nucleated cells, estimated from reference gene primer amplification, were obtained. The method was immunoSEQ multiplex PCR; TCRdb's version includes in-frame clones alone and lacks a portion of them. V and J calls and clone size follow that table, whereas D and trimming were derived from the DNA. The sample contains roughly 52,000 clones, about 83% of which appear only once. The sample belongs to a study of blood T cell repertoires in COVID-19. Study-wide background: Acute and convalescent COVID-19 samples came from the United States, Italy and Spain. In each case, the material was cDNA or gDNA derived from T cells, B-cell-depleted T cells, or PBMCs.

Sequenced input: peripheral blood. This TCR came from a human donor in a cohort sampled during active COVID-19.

The CDR3 protein is CASSFSPRQGPYEQYF. The CDR3, as DNA: TGTGCTAGCAGCTTTTCCCCGCGACAGGGTCCCTACGAGCAGTACTTC. This rearrangement joins TRBV7-7 to TRBJ2-7; 7 nucleotides match TRBD1. This CDR3 contains 16 residues. Germline lookup yields CDR1 SSHAT and CDR2 FNYEAQ (reference sequence). The variable domain in full, completed from reference TRBV7-7 and TRBJ2-7, reads GAGVSQSPRYKVTKRGQDVTLRCDPISSHATLYWYQQALGQGPEFLTYFNYEAQPDKSGLPSDRFSAERPEGSISTLTIQRTEQRDSAMYRCASSFSPRQGPYEQYFGPGTRLTVT.